The TCR beta chain under discussion was sequenced for a study of Ad26.COV2.S vaccination and SARS-CoV-2 variants. TCRdb keeps only in-frame clones here, not all; method: immunoSEQ multiplex PCR. The repertoire holds under 500,000 clones, with about 92% as singletons. Germline V gives CDR1 SGHAT, CDR2 FQNNGV. This CDR3 contains 15 residues. The trim removed 4 bases at V and 2 bases at J, leaving 4 bases unmatched. Treatment described: roughly 19 received Ad26.COV2.S at low or high dose, single or two shots; roughly 5 received placebo; per-sample allocation not given. The samples were gathered on day 63 after the first injection of vaccine or placebo.

This specimen consisted of peripheral blood, obtained in a trial of Ad26.COV2.S vaccine versus placebo. The clonotype was recovered from a person aged 18-60 years who received the Ad26.COV2.S COVID-19 vaccine or a placebo. The chain uses TRBV11-2 and TRBJ1-1; 10 bases agree with TRBD1. CDR3 in DNA: TGTGCCAGCAGCTCTCGACAGGGGGCCAACACTGAAGCTTTCTTT. Amino acid sequence: CASSSRQGANTEAFF.